Listed below are T cell receptor beta chains from one sample, sequenced in a study of cytomegalovirus exposure and HLA in healthy donors. The data were produced by immunoSEQ multiplex PCR, yet TCRdb's version contains in-frame clones alone and is incomplete. The table includes some 180,000 clones, roughly four fifths detected once. The specimen sequenced was PBMCs. These receptor sequences come from a male donor in good health and CMV-seronegative. The CDR3 runs from the conserved cysteine through the conserved F or W. D genes are given only for firm matches. A row's size may be missing; if present it is once, few, many or a size class.

CDR3	DNA	V	J	size	D
CAWNPLGADTQYF	TGTGCCTGGAACCCCCTGGGAGCAGATACGCAGTATTTT	TRBV30	TRBJ2-3	-	-
CASSYSSGGPYEQYF	TGTGCCAGCAGTTACTCCTCGGGGGGCCCCTACGAGCAGTACTTC	TRBV6-5	TRBJ2-7	-	-
CASSRGGAGLVDEQFF	TGCGCCAGCAGCCGTGGCGGAGCGGGACTTGTGGATGAGCAGTTCTTC	TRBV4-1	TRBJ2-1	-	TRBD2
CASSRGTEFNQPQHF	TGTGCCAGCAGTCGAGGGACAGAATTCAATCAGCCCCAGCATTTT	TRBV2	TRBJ1-5	-	TRBD1
CASSLAGERDEQFF	TGTGCCAGCAGTTTAGCGGGAGAGAGGGATGAGCAGTTCTTC	TRBV6-1	TRBJ2-1	-	TRBD2
CASSPGRRGGGRDTQYF	TGTGCCAGCAGTCCCGGAAGGCGGGGGGGAGGTCGAGATACGCAGTATTTT	TRBV7-3	TRBJ2-3	-	TRBD2
CASSSRRASNQPQHF	TGCGCCAGCAGCTCGAGGAGGGCCAGCAATCAGCCCCAGCATTTT	TRBV4-1	TRBJ1-5	-	-
CASKSSGGATDTQYF	TGCGCCAGCAAATCTAGCGGGGGGGCCACAGATACGCAGTATTTT	TRBV5-1	TRBJ2-3	-	TRBD2
CASSKIAGGSDTQYF	TGTGCCAGCAGTAAGATAGCGGGAGGCTCAGATACGCAGTATTTT	TRBV7-2	TRBJ2-3	-	TRBD2
CASSQTGYNEQFF	TGCGCCAGCAGCCAGACAGGGTACAATGAGCAGTTCTTC	TRBV4-3	TRBJ2-1	-	TRBD1
CASSLGTGYGYTF	TGCGCCAGCAGCCTAGGGACAGGGTATGGCTACACCTTC	TRBV5-1	TRBJ1-2	-	TRBD1
CASSLDPYRTSEQYF	TGTGCCAGCAGTTTAGACCCATACAGGACCTCCGAGCAGTACTTC	TRBV6-1	TRBJ2-7	-	-
CASGASYEQYF	TGTGCTAGTGGTGCCTCCTACGAGCAGTACTTC	TRBV12-5	TRBJ2-7	-	-
CASSSRPPSGNQPQHF	TGTGCCAGCAGTTCTCGCCCTCCTTCGGGCAATCAGCCCCAGCATTTT	TRBV27	TRBJ1-5	few	-
CASSWTGDSNQPQHF	TGTGCCAGCAGTTGGACAGGGGATAGCAATCAGCCCCAGCATTTT	TRBV6-6	TRBJ1-5	-	TRBD1
CASSSRVDTQYF	TGTGCCAGCAGTTCCCGTGTGGATACGCAGTATTTT	TRBV6-5	TRBJ2-3	once	-
CAWKSLVAGGGDTQYF	TGTGCCTGGAAGTCCTTGGTGGCGGGGGGCGGGGATACGCAGTATTTT	TRBV30	TRBJ2-3	-	TRBD2
CAWVGQISNQPQHF	TGTGCCTGGGTAGGACAGATTAGCAATCAGCCCCAGCATTTT	TRBV30	TRBJ1-5	-	-
CASSPRPVEPQHF	TGTGCCAGCAGCCCCCGCCCGGTAGAGCCCCAGCATTTT	TRBV11-2	TRBJ1-5	-	-
CASSEAWGSNYGYTF	TGTGCCAGCAGTGAAGCCTGGGGCAGCAACTATGGCTACACCTTC	TRBV6-1	TRBJ1-2	-	-
CASGGKYGNQPQHF	TGTGCCAGCGGGGGGAAATATGGCAATCAGCCCCAGCATTTT	TRBV7-2	TRBJ1-5	-	-
CASSQYRGTSGNTIYF	TGTGCCAGCAGCCAATATAGAGGGACATCGGGAAACACCATATATTTT	TRBV16	TRBJ1-3	few	-
CASSYFQGQPQHF	TGTGCCAGCAGTTACTTCCAGGGTCAGCCCCAGCATTTT	TRBV6-5	TRBJ1-5	-	-
CASAHALNQPQHF	TGTGCTAGTGCGCACGCACTCAATCAGCCCCAGCATTTT	TRBV12-5	TRBJ1-5	few	-
CATQNRGLNQPQHF	TGTGCCACCCAAAACAGGGGCCTCAATCAGCCCCAGCATTTT	TRBV6-1	TRBJ1-5	-	TRBD1
CASSYRNEQFF	TGTGCCAGCAGTTACCGGAATGAGCAGTTCTTC	TRBV6-5	TRBJ2-1	few	-
CASSGTGTNEQFF	TGTGCCAGCAGCGGGACAGGGACCAATGAGCAGTTCTTC	TRBV11-2	TRBJ2-1	-	TRBD1
CASTYLTGGTEAFF	TGCGCCAGCACCTACCTGACAGGGGGCACTGAAGCTTTCTTT	TRBV5-1	TRBJ1-1	-	TRBD1
CASSYLQGTSNQPQHF	TGTGCCAGCAGTTACCTACAGGGGACGAGCAATCAGCCCCAGCATTTT	TRBV6-6	TRBJ1-5	-	TRBD1
CASSPDRQETQYF	TGTGCCAGCAGCCCGGACAGACAAGAGACCCAGTACTTC	TRBV7-2	TRBJ2-5	once	-
CASSERAGPGNTIYF	TGTGCCAGCAGTGAAAGGGCGGGACCTGGAAACACCATATATTTT	TRBV6-1	TRBJ1-3	-	-
CASSSLQGYQPQHF	TGTGCCAGCAGTTCCTTACAGGGATATCAGCCCCAGCATTTT	TRBV28	TRBJ1-5	-	-
CASSYSSSYNEQFF	TGTGCCAGCAGTTACTCGAGCTCCTACAATGAGCAGTTCTTC	TRBV6-6	TRBJ2-1	-	-
CASSLGSYGYTF	TGTGCCAGCAGCTTGGGCTCCTATGGCTACACCTTC	TRBV7-9	TRBJ1-2	-	-
CSVEAGRGVGGYTF	TGCAGCGTTGAAGCGGGCAGGGGGGTGGGTGGCTACACCTTC	TRBV29-1	TRBJ1-2	-	TRBD1
CASNREGSNQPQHF	TGTGCCAGCAACCGGGAGGGGAGCAATCAGCCCCAGCATTTT	TRBV28	TRBJ1-5	few	-
CAIMSPYNEQFF	TGTGCCATCATGAGTCCCTACAATGAGCAGTTCTTC	TRBV10-3	TRBJ2-1	-	-
CASSLAGDSNQPQHF	TGTGCCAGCAGTTTAGCGGGCGATAGCAATCAGCCCCAGCATTTT	TRBV28	TRBJ1-5	-	-
CASSLAGRVTDTQYF	TGCGCCAGCAGCTTGGCTGGTCGGGTGACAGATACGCAGTATTTT	TRBV5-1	TRBJ2-3	-	-
CASSPRVSNQPQHF	TGTGCCAGCAGCCCCAGGGTTTCCAATCAGCCCCAGCATTTT	TRBV6-6	TRBJ1-5	-	-
CASSYSGTGPYNEQFF	TGTGCCAGCAGTTACTCGGGGACAGGGCCCTACAATGAGCAGTTCTTC	TRBV6-5	TRBJ2-1	-	TRBD1
CASSIRDRGVYEQYF	TGTGCCAGTAGTATCAGGGACAGGGGTGTTTACGAGCAGTACTTC	TRBV19	TRBJ2-7	-	TRBD1
CASSLDAGAHGYTF	TGTGCCAGCAGCTTAGATGCGGGGGCGCATGGCTACACCTTC	TRBV7-8	TRBJ1-2	-	-
CASSLGRLAGEGF	TGTGCCAGCAGCTTGGGTCGGCTAGCGGGAGAGGGGTTC	TRBV5-6	TRBJ2-4	-	TRBD2
CASSAGTGPYEQYF	TGTGCCAGCAGCGCCGGGACAGGGCCCTACGAGCAGTACTTC	TRBV2	TRBJ2-7	once	TRBD1
CASSHGQVRSNTEAFF	TGCGCCAGCAGCCATGGACAGGTTAGATCGAACACTGAAGCTTTCTTT	TRBV4-3	TRBJ1-1	few	TRBD1
CASSLDGYNEQFF	TGCGCCAGCAGCTTGGACGGCTACAATGAGCAGTTCTTC	TRBV5-1	TRBJ2-1	-	-
CASSSGQGWVDTIYF	TGTGCCAGCAGCTCCGGACAGGGGTGGGTGGACACCATATATTTT	TRBV9	TRBJ1-3	-	TRBD1
CASSFGPGGAEEAFF	TGTGCCAGCAGTTTTGGTCCCGGCGGGGCCGAGGAAGCTTTCTTT	TRBV28	TRBJ1-1	-	-
CASSQAGGMLLAGSYNEQFF	TGTGCCAGCAGCCAAGCGGGGGGGATGTTACTAGCAGGCTCCTACAATGAGCAGTTCTTC	TRBV4-2	TRBJ2-1	-	TRBD2
CAWTPGQGAWTEAFF	TGTGCCTGGACCCCGGGACAGGGGGCATGGACTGAAGCTTTCTTT	TRBV30	TRBJ1-1	-	TRBD1
CASRHTELGTEAFF	TGTGCCAGCAGACACACGGAGCTGGGCACTGAAGCTTTCTTT	TRBV6-5	TRBJ1-1	-	-
CASSPYRGQVGEQYF	TGTGCCAGCAGCCCCTACAGGGGGCAGGTGGGAGAGCAGTACTTC	TRBV6-5	TRBJ2-7	few	TRBD1